The T cell receptor beta chain described here comes from a study of blood T cell repertoires in COVID-19. Study details: Sites in the United States, Italy and Spain provided acute and convalescent COVID-19 samples. T cells, B-cell-depleted T cells, or PBMCs supplied cDNA or gDNA.

Trimming removed 3 bases at V and 2 bases at J, with 11 bases between. The CDR3 sequence is 14 residues long. The V gene's germline CDR1 is SGHDN and CDR2 FVKESK. In the study's own analysis: Estimates of nucleated cell counts were drawn from the amplification of reference gene primers. The table came from immunoSEQ multiplex PCR; TCRdb's copy has only in-frame clones and leaves some out. That table is the source of V, J and clone size, and D and trimming were worked out from the DNA. The table lists around 250,000 clones, 86% of them singletons. Sequencing was done on a sample of peripheral blood. This chain joins TRBV14 and TRBJ2-7; no reliable D call. The origin of this receptor is a woman aged 55 to 70 who had recovered from COVID-19. DNA of the CDR3: TGTGCCAGCAGCCAGAGTTCGGTGACCTACGAGCAGTACTTC. This translates into CASSQSSVTYEQYF.